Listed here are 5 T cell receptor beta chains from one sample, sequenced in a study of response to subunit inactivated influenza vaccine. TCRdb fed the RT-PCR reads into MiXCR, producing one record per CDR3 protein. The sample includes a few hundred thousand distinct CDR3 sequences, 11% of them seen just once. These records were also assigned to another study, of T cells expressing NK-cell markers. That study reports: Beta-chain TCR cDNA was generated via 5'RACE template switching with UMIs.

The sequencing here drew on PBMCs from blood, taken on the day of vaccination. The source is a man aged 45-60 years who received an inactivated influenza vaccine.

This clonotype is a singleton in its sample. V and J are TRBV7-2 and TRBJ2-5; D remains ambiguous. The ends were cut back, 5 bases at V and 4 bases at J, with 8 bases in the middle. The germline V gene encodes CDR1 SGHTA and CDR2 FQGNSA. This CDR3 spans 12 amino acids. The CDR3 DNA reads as TGTGCCAGCAGCCCAGCTCGAGAGACCCAGTACTTC. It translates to CASSPARETQYF.

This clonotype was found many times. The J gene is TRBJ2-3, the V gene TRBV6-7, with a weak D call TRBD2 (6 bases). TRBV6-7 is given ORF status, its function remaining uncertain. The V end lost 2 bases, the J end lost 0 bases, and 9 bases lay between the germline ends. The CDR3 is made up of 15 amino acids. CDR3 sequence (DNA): TGTGCCAGCAGTTACGCTGGGGGGAGCACAGATACGCAGTATTTT. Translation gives CASSYAGGSTDTQYF.

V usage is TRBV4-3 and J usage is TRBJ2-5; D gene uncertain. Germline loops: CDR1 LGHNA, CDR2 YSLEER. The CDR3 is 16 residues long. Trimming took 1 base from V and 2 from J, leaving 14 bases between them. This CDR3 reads CASSQGPANQQETQYF. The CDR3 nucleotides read TGCGCCAGCAGCCAAGGCCCAGCGAACCAGCAAGAGACCCAGTACTTC.

The CDR3 is CASSSGTSGAQETQYF. The CDR3 DNA follows: TGTGCCAGCAGCTCAGGGACTAGCGGGGCCCAAGAGACCCAGTACTTC. The chain links TRBV21-1 to TRBJ2-5; no DNA check was done on the table's D call, TRBD2. TRBV21-1 corresponds to a pseudogene. The CDR3 consists of 16 residues.

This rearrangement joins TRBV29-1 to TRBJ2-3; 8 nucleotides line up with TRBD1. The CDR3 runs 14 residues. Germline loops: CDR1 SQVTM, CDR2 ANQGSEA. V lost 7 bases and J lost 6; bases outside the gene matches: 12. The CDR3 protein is CSGRTGFIVDTQYF. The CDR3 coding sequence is TGCAGCGGCCGGACAGGGTTCATCGTGGATACGCAGTATTTT.